A selection of T cell receptor beta chains follows, all from one sample in a study of cytomegalovirus exposure and HLA in healthy donors. Some clones are missing from TCRdb's copy, which holds only in-frame ones; the method was immunoSEQ multiplex PCR. In the table there are under 150,000 clones, approximately 80% of which are singletons. Sequenced: PBMCs. All receptors derive from a woman aged 40 to 50 in good health and CMV-seropositive. CDR3s include the opening cysteine and the closing phenylalanine or tryptophan. D genes are given only for firm matches. Clone size, where shown, is once, few, many, or a class for clones that have expanded.

v_call	d_call	j_call	clone_size	cdr3_nt	cdr3_aa
TRBV2	.	TRBJ1-6	.	TGTGCCAGCAGTGGACAGCAGGGTCGTAATTCACCCCTCCACTTT	CASSGQQGRNSPLHF
TRBV5-1	TRBD1	TRBJ2-7	.	TGCGCCAGCAGCCCGGGGACAGGGGGAATCGACGAGCAGTACTTC	CASSPGTGGIDEQYF
TRBV27	.	TRBJ2-3	.	TGTGCCAGCAGTTTCCGAGATACGCAGTATTTT	CASSFRDTQYF
TRBV9	.	TRBJ2-7	.	TGTGCCAGCAGCGTAGGGGGCAGGGTTCTAGGGGAGCAGTACTTC	CASSVGGRVLGEQYF
TRBV7-2	TRBD2	TRBJ2-5	.	TGTGCCAGCAGCTTCGGGCGGGAGAGATGGGTAGAGACCCAGTACTTC	CASSFGRERWVETQYF
TRBV5-1	.	TRBJ2-7	.	TGCGCCAGCACCGACAGGATAGGGGACGAGCAGTACTTC	CASTDRIGDEQYF
TRBV30	.	TRBJ1-5	few	TGTGCCTGGAGTGTAGGGGGCAATCAGCCCCAGCATTTT	CAWSVGGNQPQHF
TRBV28	.	TRBJ2-7	.	TGTGCCAGCAGTTCCCCGGGCAGGGTCGAGCAGTACTTC	CASSSPGRVEQYF
TRBV7-9	TRBD2	TRBJ2-2	.	TGTGCCAGCAGCTTATCTATAACCGGGACTAGCGGGAGTTACGGGGAGCTGTTTTTT	CASSLSITGTSGSYGELFF
TRBV6-6	.	TRBJ2-7	few	TGTGCCAGCAGGAAAGGAGCGGGCTCCTACGAGCAGTACTTC	CASRKGAGSYEQYF
TRBV6-1	.	TRBJ1-5	.	TGTGCCAGCAGTGATGGGACACCTAGTCAGCCCCAGCATTTT	CASSDGTPSQPQHF
TRBV28	TRBD2	TRBJ2-7	.	TGTGCCAGCAGCAAGTCCTTTAGCGCGGGAGGGCCGGAGGAGCAGTACTTC	CASSKSFSAGGPEEQYF
TRBV5-1	TRBD2	TRBJ2-3	.	TGCGCCAGCAGCGATCCCGGACTAGCGGGCACAGATACGCAGTATTTT	CASSDPGLAGTDTQYF
TRBV7-9	.	TRBJ1-5	.	TGTGCCAGCAGCCTGGGCGGGGGACAGCCCCAGCATTTT	CASSLGGGQPQHF
TRBV7-7	TRBD1	TRBJ2-3	.	TGTGCTAGCAGCTTAAGGGGGCGAGAAGATACGCAGTATTTT	CASSLRGREDTQYF
TRBV4-1	TRBD1	TRBJ2-7	medium-sized	TGCGCCAGCAGCCAAGAATCCAGGGGGCGCTCCTACGAGCAGTACTTC	CASSQESRGRSYEQYF
TRBV5-6	.	TRBJ2-3	.	TGTGCCAGCAGCTTGGGCGGCCGCACAGATACGCAGTATTTT	CASSLGGRTDTQYF
TRBV18	TRBD1	TRBJ1-1	.	TGTGCCAGCACGATTTCCCCAACAGGGGACACTGAAGCTTTCTTT	CASTISPTGDTEAFF
TRBV5-4	TRBD1	TRBJ2-1	few	TGTGCCAGCAGCTTGGCAGGGGGCAATGAGCAGTTCTTC	CASSLAGGNEQFF
TRBV9	TRBD1	TRBJ1-5	.	TGTGCCAGCAGCGTAGTAGGGGACAGGGGGTCTCATCAGCCCCAGCATTTT	CASSVVGDRGSHQPQHF
TRBV2	TRBD1	TRBJ2-2	.	TGTGCCAGCAGCGGACAGGGGGCTTACACCGGGGAGCTGTTTTTT	CASSGQGAYTGELFF
TRBV19	.	TRBJ1-4	few	TGTGCCAGTAGCCCACCAGGGTTCGCGGGGGAAAAACTGTTTTTT	CASSPPGFAGEKLFF
TRBV13	TRBD2	TRBJ2-1	.	TGTGCCAGCAGCTTAGAGGGTTTTCTAGCGGGAGGGCCGAGTGAGCAGTTCTTC	CASSLEGFLAGGPSEQFF
TRBV11-3	.	TRBJ2-1	.	TGTGCCAGCAGCTTAGGTCAGAACAATGAGCAGTTCTTC	CASSLGQNNEQFF
TRBV7-7	.	TRBJ2-7	once	TGTGCTAGCAGCTTGGATTTCGGGGAGTACGAGCAGTACTTC	CASSLDFGEYEQYF
TRBV5-4	.	TRBJ2-5	.	TGTGCCAGCAGCTTTTGGCTAGCCGGCCAAGAGACCCAGTACTTC	CASSFWLAGQETQYF